This entry concerns a single T cell receptor beta chain. The data were taken from a study of siplizumab effects on memory and regulatory T cells. The assay was immunoSEQ multiplex PCR, and TCRdb's table has in-frame clones only and misses some. The sample includes 85,000 to 130,000 clones, approximately 93% of them seen just once. V shed 3 bases and J shed 8 bases, with 7 bases lying between them. In germline, CDR1 is ENHRY, CDR2 SYGVKD. The CDR3 is 12 amino acids. The origin of this receptor is a human donor in good health. The chain uses TRBV10-3 and TRBJ2-2; no clear D gene. Sequencing was performed on Tregs sorted from blood. CDR3: CAISDLPGELFF. The CDR3 DNA follows: TGTGCCATCAGTGACCTCCCTGGGGAGCTGTTTTTT.